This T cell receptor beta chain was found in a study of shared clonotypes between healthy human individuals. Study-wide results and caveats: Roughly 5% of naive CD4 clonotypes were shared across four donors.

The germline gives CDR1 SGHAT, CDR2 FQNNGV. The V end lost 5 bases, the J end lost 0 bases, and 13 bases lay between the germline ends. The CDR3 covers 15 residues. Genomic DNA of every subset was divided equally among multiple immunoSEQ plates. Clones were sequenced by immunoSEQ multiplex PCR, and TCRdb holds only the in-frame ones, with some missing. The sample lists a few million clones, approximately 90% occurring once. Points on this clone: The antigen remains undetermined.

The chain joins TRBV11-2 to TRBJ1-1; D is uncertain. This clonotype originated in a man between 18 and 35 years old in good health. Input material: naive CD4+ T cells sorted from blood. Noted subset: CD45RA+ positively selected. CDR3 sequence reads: CASSPEPVLNTEAFF. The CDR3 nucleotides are TGTGCCAGCAGCCCGGAGCCTGTACTGAACACTGAAGCTTTCTTT.